This passage covers 20 T cell receptor beta chains from one sample sequenced in a study of OX40 agonist ivuxolimab in advanced cancers. Profiling relied on immunoSEQ multiplex PCR, and the TCRdb table lists in-frame clones only, not all of them. The table includes about 85,000 clones, around 87% detected once. Source: CD4+ or CD8+ T cells sorted from blood, taken in a trial of the OX40 agonist ivuxolimab. The receptors come from an adult with an advanced solid tumor such as melanoma, head and neck, liver or kidney cancer.

In DNA form, the CDR3 reads TGTGCCAGCAGCTTAAACAGGGTCGACTATGGCTACACCTTC. As protein: CASSLNRVDYGYTF. The rearrangement links TRBV7-2 to TRBJ1-2, with D tentatively TRBD1 (6 bases). The V gene's germline CDR1 is SGHTA and CDR2 FQGNSA. Trimming left V 2 bases short and J 3 bases short, with 10 bases between. The CDR3 contains 14 residues.

The chain couples TRBV6-6 to TRBJ1-3; D may be TRBD1 (6 bases). Germline CDR1 MNHNY, CDR2 SVGAGI (reference sequence). This CDR3 region has 14 residues. Trimming took off 6 bases at V and 2 bases at J, with 11 bases between the two ends. The CDR3 coding sequence is TGTGCCAGCAGACCGGACAGCACTGGAAACACCATATATTTT. Its translation is CASRPDSTGNTIYF.

This rearrangement joins TRBV6-5 to TRBJ1-6; D unclear. The CDR3 contains 15 residues. V was clipped by 0 bases and J by 8 bases, with 11 bases between them. CDR1 is MNHEY, CDR2 SVGAGI, per germline. CDR3 bases: TGTGCCAGCAGTTACTCGAACAGACTTTATTCACCCCTCCACTTT. It yields the protein CASSYSNRLYSPLHF.

This clone was recorded once. The chain employs TRBV28 and TRBJ1-5; the D gene is possibly TRBD1 (6 bases). This CDR3 region has 15 residues. Trimming took off 6 bases at V and 6 bases at J, with 18 bases between the two ends. From germline, CDR1 is MDHEN and CDR2 SYDVKM. The CDR3 DNA is TGTGCCAGCAGCCACGAAAAGGGGGGATCTCAGCCCCAGCATTTT. Protein: CASSHEKGGSQPQHF.

This sequence joins TRBV5-1 and TRBJ2-2; the D gene is possibly TRBD1 (5 bases). CDR1 SGHRS and CDR2 YFSETQ come from the germline V gene. With 1 base removed from V and 2 bases from J, the gap between germline ends came to 9 bases. The CDR3 has 15 amino acids. CDR3 sequence: CASSLRTTNTGELFF. CDR3 in DNA: TGCGCCAGCAGCTTGAGGACAACCAACACCGGGGAGCTGTTTTTT.

This chain links TRBV7-2 with TRBJ2-7; D is possibly TRBD1 (6 bases). V shed 1 base and J shed 1 base, with 8 bases lying between them. The CDR3 totals 14 residues. Germline V CDR1 and CDR2: SGHTA, FQGNSA. The CDR3 sequence: CASSLVQGSYEQYV. The DNA for the CDR3 is TGTGCCAGCAGCTTAGTACAGGGTTCCTACGAGCAGTACGTC.

The genes are TRBV30 and TRBJ2-3; the D gene is possibly TRBD2 (6 bases). V gave up 3 bases and J gave up 5 bases, with 15 bases separating them. The CDR3 consists of 14 residues. Germline V gene sequence: CDR1 GTSNPN, CDR2 SVGIG (reference sequence). CDR3 loop: CAWRDSGVGDTQYF. Written as DNA, the CDR3 is TGTGCCTGGAGGGATAGCGGAGTCGGAGATACGCAGTATTTT. The variable domain in full, with the rest retrieved from reference TRBV30 and TRBJ2-3, is SQTIHQWPATLVQPVGSPLSLECTVEGTSNPNLYWYRQAAGRGLQLLFYSVGIGQISSEVPQNLSASRPQDRQFILSSKKLLLSDSGFYLCAWRDSGVGDTQYFGPGTRLTVL.

This chain uses TRBV7-9 with TRBJ1-2; D perhaps matches TRBD1 (5 bases). The CDR3 covers 16 residues. CDR1 and CDR2 from the germline V gene are SEHNR and FQNEAQ (reference sequence). V lost 5 bases, J lost 4 bases, and 20 bases lay in between. This CDR3 is CASSPRERGILYGYTF. In DNA form, the CDR3 reads TGTGCCAGCAGCCCCCGGGAGAGGGGAATTCTCTATGGCTACACCTTC.

The V call is TRBV27, the J call TRBJ2-1, with D unclear. The V gene lost 7 bases and the J gene lost 0 bases, with 13 bases spanning the gap. Germline-derived CDR1 and CDR2 are MNHEY and SMNVEV (reference sequence). This CDR3 has 15 residues. The CDR3 DNA reads as TGTGCCAGCACCGACGCCCATAGCTCCTACAATGAGCAGTTCTTC. Amino acid sequence: CASTDAHSSYNEQFF.

J is TRBJ2-2 and V is TRBV7-3; D could derive from TRBD1 or TRBD2 (5 bases each). The germline V gene encodes CDR1 SGHTA and CDR2 FQGTGA. This CDR3 spans 15 amino acids. V was pared by 1 base and J by 4 bases, with 10 bases between. CDR3 bases: TGTGCCAGCAGCTTAAGGGGGTCAACCACCGGGGAGCTGTTTTTT. The encoded protein is CASSLRGSTTGELFF.

The CDR3 sequence: CASSTGTGDLSPLHF. The CDR3 DNA sequence: TGTGCCAGTAGTACTGGGACAGGGGATCTTTCACCCCTCCACTTT. This sequence joins TRBV19 and TRBJ1-6, with 10 nucleotides matching TRBD1. CDR1 LNHDA and CDR2 SQIVND come from the germline V gene (reference sequence). This CDR3 is 15 amino acids long. V dropped 4 bases and J dropped 9; count of bases not matched to a gene: 6. Full variable domain (missing parts from reference TRBV19 and TRBJ1-6): DGGITQSPKYLFRKEGQNVTLSCEQNLNHDAMYWYRQDPGQGLRLIYYSQIVNDFQKGDIAEGYSVSREKKESFPLTVTSAQKNPTAFYLCASSTGTGDLSPLHFGNGTRLTVT.

This clone has just one count. The chain employs TRBV6-6 and TRBJ2-1; 7 positions match TRBD1. V lost 6 bases, J lost 6 bases, and 11 bases stayed unmatched. Germline V gene lookup returns CDR1 MNHNY and CDR2 SVGAGI (reference sequence). This CDR3 contains 15 residues. CDR3: CASSPGTVLSNEQFF. For the CDR3, the DNA is TGTGCCAGCAGCCCCGGGACAGTATTGTCCAATGAGCAGTTCTTC.

The J gene is TRBJ1-6, the V gene TRBV28; D possibly corresponds to TRBD1 (6 bases). The CDR3 has 16 residues. Per the germline V gene, CDR1 is MDHEN and CDR2 is SYDVKM. Trimming pared 6 bases from V and 0 bases from J, leaving 12 bases between. In nucleotides, the CDR3 is TGTGCCAGCAGCACTCTCAGGGGCTCCTATAATTCACCCCTCCACTTT. Translated: CASSTLRGSYNSPLHF.

The chain recombines TRBV6-5 with TRBJ1-1; D is possibly TRBD1 (5 bases). Germline CDR1 reads MNHEY; CDR2 reads SVGAGI. The CDR3 has 14 amino acids. With 7 bases removed from V and 6 bases from J, the gap between germline ends came to 18 bases. Here the CDR3 reads CASTPRGGIAEAFF. In nucleotides, the CDR3 is TGTGCCAGCACCCCCCGGGGGGGTATAGCTGAAGCTTTCTTT.

V usage is TRBV6-1 and J usage is TRBJ2-7; TRBD2 might be the D (6 bases). This CDR3 contains 15 residues. CDR1 MNHNS and CDR2 SASEGT come from the germline V gene. V shed 1 base and J shed 1 base, with 11 bases lying between them. In DNA form, the CDR3 reads TGTGCCAGCAGTGAAGGGGGGGTCTCGTCCTACGAGCAGTACGTC. This gives the protein CASSEGGVSSYEQYV.

Note on this clone: Other DNA sequences in this sample translate to the same CDR3. CDR3 residues: CSVRPGQANTEAFF. In DNA, the CDR3 is TGCAGCGTTCGGCCCGGACAGGCGAACACTGAAGCTTTCTTT. J is TRBJ1-1 and V is TRBV29-1, with 7 bases identical to TRBD1. CDR1 is SQVTM, CDR2 ANQGSEA, per germline. Trimming cost V 5 bases and J 1 base; bases outside gene matches: 7. The CDR3 has 14 amino acids.

V gene TRBV5-4 combines with J gene TRBJ1-2, with a weak D call TRBD1 (6 bases). Germline V lookup: CDR1 SGHNT, CDR2 YYREEE (reference sequence). V shed 5 bases and J shed 3 bases, with 11 bases lying between them. The CDR3 is made up of 13 amino acids. The CDR3 DNA reads TGTGCCAGCAGTCCTGACAGGTACTATGGCTACACCTTC. This gives the protein CASSPDRYYGYTF.

J is TRBJ1-5 and V is TRBV11-3; TRBD1 matches at 8 bases. CDR1 and CDR2 (germline): SGHNT, YENEEA. V lost 2 bases to trimming and J lost 2 bases; unmatched junction nucleotides: 14. The CDR3 is made up of 19 amino acids. The DNA of the CDR3 is TGTGCCAGCAGCTTAACGTTGGTTCACAGGGGGTTTTGCAATCAGCCCCAGCATTTT. Translating gives CASSLTLVHRGFCNQPQHF.

V gene TRBV7-1 combines with J gene TRBJ1-2, with D perhaps TRBD1 (6 bases). TRBV7-1 is placed among ORFs of uncertain function. Trimming shortened V by 4 bases and J by 2 bases, and 8 bases separated the two germline ends. This CDR3 has 13 amino acids. The CDR3 is CASSFQGNYGYTF. DNA of the CDR3: TGTGCCAGCAGCTTCCAGGGGAACTATGGCTACACCTTC.

The V call is TRBV15, the J call TRBJ1-5, with TRBD1 as a possible D gene (6 bases). The V gene lost 5 bases and the J gene lost 7 bases, with 15 bases spanning the gap. CDR3 length: 14 residues. Germline CDR1 reads LNHNV; CDR2 reads YYDKDF (reference sequence). The CDR3 nucleotides read TGTGCCACCAGCGAACAGGGTGTCTTGCAGCCCCAGCATTTT. Protein sequence: CATSEQGVLQPQHF.